This T cell receptor (beta chain) was retrieved from a study of control samples from healthy donors and cancer patients. Only in-frame clones appear in the TCRdb table, and some are missing; sequencing was by immunoSEQ multiplex PCR. The sample lists over 70,000 clones, 85% to 90% seen once, with 8.5% to 10% in the top ten. With 3 bases removed from V and 9 bases from J, the gap between germline ends came to 13 bases. This CDR3 comprises 14 residues. Per the germline V gene, CDR1 is SGHDT and CDR2 is YYEEEE. Input material: PBMCs. V usage is TRBV5-6 and J usage is TRBJ1-6, with TRBD1 as a possible D gene (6 bases). This clonotype was obtained from a woman aged 45-59 years with colorectal cancer. CDR3 loop: CASSSTKGVSPLHF. The CDR3, as DNA: TGTGCCAGCAGCTCCACTAAGGGGGTTTCACCCCTCCACTTT.